These 13 T cell receptor beta chains were all obtained from the same sample, sequenced in a study of control samples from healthy donors and cancer patients. Some clones are missing from TCRdb's copy, which holds only in-frame ones; the method was immunoSEQ multiplex PCR. Seen here are roughly 130,000 clones, under 95% observed once, and the top ten hold about 1.7%. Sequenced input: PBMCs. The source of these receptors is a man aged 45-65 years with head and neck cancer.

J is TRBJ2-1 and V is TRBV5-1; TRBD2 might be the D (7 bases). The CDR3 runs 15 residues. V lost 3 bases to trimming and J lost 9 bases, with 19 bases between them. CDR1 is SGHRS, CDR2 YFSETQ, per germline. The CDR3 region is CASSSLGGQSSEQFF. The CDR3 DNA reads as TGCGCCAGCAGCTCCCTCGGGGGGCAAAGTAGTGAGCAGTTCTTC.

The chain links TRBV7-8 to TRBJ1-1; the D is unclear. This CDR3 spans 17 amino acids. Trimming stripped 1 base from V and 4 bases from J, with 19 bases between. CDR1 SGHVS and CDR2 FQNEAQ come from the germline V gene. The CDR3 DNA reads TGTGCCAGCAGCTTAGGGGTCCACTTACCGATGAGCACTGAAGCTTTCTTT. This encodes CASSLGVHLPMSTEAFF.

The V and J genes are TRBV7-2 and TRBJ1-5; D unresolved. Germline CDR1 SGHTA, CDR2 FQGNSA. V dropped 3 bases and J dropped 3 bases, with 3 bases sitting between them. CDR3 length equals 12 residues. CDR3: CASSFYNQPQHF. The CDR3 nucleotides read TGTGCCAGCAGCTTTTACAATCAGCCCCAGCATTTT.

This chain uses TRBV27 with TRBJ2-1; 8 bases fit TRBD2. With V trimmed by 7 bases and J by 3 bases, 8 bases remained unmatched. CDR1 and CDR2 from the germline V gene are MNHEY and SMNVEV (reference sequence). CDR3 length: 15 residues. The CDR3 loop reads CASTGTAGGYNEQFF. In DNA, the CDR3 is TGTGCCAGCACCGGAACGGCGGGGGGCTACAATGAGCAGTTCTTC.

The V and J genes are TRBV4-3 and TRBJ2-1; D is ambiguous. With 4 bases removed from V and 0 bases from J, the gap between germline ends came to 13 bases. The CDR3 has 16 residues. The germline V gene has CDR1 LGHNA and CDR2 YSLEER. The CDR3 DNA follows: TGCGCCAGCAGCCGAGATCGGTTTCCCTCCTACAATGAGCAGTTCTTC. Protein product: CASSRDRFPSYNEQFF.

This rearrangement joins TRBV6-5 to TRBJ1-1; tentatively, D is TRBD1 (5 bases). The CDR3 has 13 residues. Germline V gene lookup returns CDR1 MNHEY and CDR2 SVGAGI. Trimming stripped 6 bases from V and 4 bases from J, with 12 bases between. The CDR3 is CASRGQGFTEAFF. CDR3 bases: TGTGCCAGCAGGGGTCAGGGCTTCACTGAAGCTTTCTTT.

The J gene is TRBJ2-5, the V gene TRBV14; D might be TRBD2 (5 bases). The germline V and J ends were trimmed by 3 bases and 1 base, with 9 bases remaining between them. The CDR3 has 14 amino acids. Germline V CDR1 and CDR2: SGHDN, FVKESK. CDR3 in amino acids: CASSQLALQETQYF. The CDR3 DNA is TGTGCCAGCAGCCAGCTAGCACTCCAAGAGACCCAGTACTTC. The variable domain in full, completed from reference TRBV14 and TRBJ2-5, reads EAGVTQFPSHSVIEKGQTVTLRCDPISGHDNLYWYRRVMGKEIKFLLHFVKESKQDESGMPNNRFLAERTGGTYSTLKVQPAELEDSGVYFCASSQLALQETQYFGPGTRLLVL.

CDR3 residues: CASSLAASGYLAQYF. In DNA form, the CDR3 reads TGTGCCAGCAGCTTGGCGGCTAGCGGGTACCTGGCCCAGTACTTC. The genes are TRBV5-8 and TRBJ2-5, with 8 bases identical to TRBD2. V shed 0 bases and J 9 bases; nucleotides not matched to a gene: 10. In germline, CDR1 is SGHTS, CDR2 YDEGEE. CDR3 length equals 15 residues.

The rearrangement links TRBV3-1 (or the pseudogene TRBV3-2) to TRBJ1-5; no definite D call. The CDR3 is made up of 14 amino acids. The germline CDR1 and CDR2 sequences are LGHDT and YNNKEL (reference sequence). Trimming shortened V by 0 bases and J by 5 bases, and 8 bases separated the two germline ends. The CDR3 spells CASSQEGYYQPQHF. CDR3 DNA sequence: TGTGCCAGCAGCCAAGAAGGATATTATCAGCCCCAGCATTTT.

This chain connects TRBV9 to TRBJ2-1; 10 positions agree with TRBD1. V was pared by 2 bases and J by 3 bases, with 2 bases of the junction left unmatched. Germline CDR1 is SGDLS and CDR2 is YYNGEE. This CDR3 spans 15 amino acids. CDR3 nucleotide sequence: TGTGCCAGCAGCGTCGGGGACAGGGGCTACAATGAGCAGTTCTTC. Amino acid sequence: CASSVGDRGYNEQFF.

V is TRBV6-2 or TRBV6-3 and J is TRBJ1-5; 7 bases map to TRBD1. The CDR3 has 17 amino acids. The germline V gene encodes CDR1 MNHEY and CDR2 SVGEGT. With 4 bases clipped from V and 5 bases from J, the junction kept 14 bases outside the gene matches. The CDR3 sequence: CASSSNRGPRQYQPQHF. The CDR3 DNA reads TGTGCCAGCAGTTCGAACAGGGGTCCGAGGCAATATCAGCCCCAGCATTTT.

J is TRBJ2-1 and V is TRBV7-2; no clear D. The CDR3 totals 12 residues. The V end lost 0 bases, the J end lost 10 bases, and 7 bases lay between the germline ends. In germline, CDR1 is SGHTA, CDR2 FQGNSA. The CDR3 is CASSLAGGEQFF. The CDR3 DNA follows: TGTGCCAGCAGCTTAGCCGGTGGGGAGCAGTTCTTC.

This clone was observed once. The gene calls are TRBV2 and TRBJ2-7, with 7 bases fitting TRBD1. This CDR3 region has 14 residues. V shed 2 bases, J shed 4 bases, and the junction held 5 bases outside the gene matches. The germline V gene has CDR1 SNHLY and CDR2 FYNNEI. CDR3 amino acids: CASSESGGYYEQYF. The CDR3 nucleotides are TGTGCCAGCAGTGAATCAGGGGGTTATTACGAGCAGTACTTC.